The clone carrying this TCR beta chain qualifies as medium-sized. Its specificity is unknown. The data stem from a study of T and B cells in COVID-19 patients. The wider study: COVID-19 patients gave peripheral blood either during active infection or after recovery. Recovered patients mostly had mild to moderate COVID-19 managed as outpatients.

Study-wide findings and caveats: Clonality of TRB repertoires was high in active COVID-19; recovery brought above-healthy diversity and richness.

CDR3 size: 14 residues. The V end was cut by 0 bases, the J end by 1 base, with 10 bases between. Germline V lookup: CDR1 GTSNPN, CDR2 SVGIG (reference sequence). From blood, roughly 240-550 ng of genomic DNA served as TRB template. BIOMED2 TRB-A/B primer pools were used in multiplex TRB PCR. TCRdb used MiXCR to reprocess the multiplex PCR reads, holding one entry per CDR3 protein. The data contain about 14,000 distinct CDR3 sequences, under 30% of them singletons. Sequencing was performed on blood. This sequence joins TRBV30 and TRBJ2-7; a weak D match, TRBD2 (5 bases). The clonotype was recovered from a human donor who had recovered from COVID-19. CDR3 nucleotide sequence: TGTGCCTGGAGTGTTACCACGGGGTCCTACGAGCAGTACTTC. The encoded protein is CAWSVTTGSYEQYF.